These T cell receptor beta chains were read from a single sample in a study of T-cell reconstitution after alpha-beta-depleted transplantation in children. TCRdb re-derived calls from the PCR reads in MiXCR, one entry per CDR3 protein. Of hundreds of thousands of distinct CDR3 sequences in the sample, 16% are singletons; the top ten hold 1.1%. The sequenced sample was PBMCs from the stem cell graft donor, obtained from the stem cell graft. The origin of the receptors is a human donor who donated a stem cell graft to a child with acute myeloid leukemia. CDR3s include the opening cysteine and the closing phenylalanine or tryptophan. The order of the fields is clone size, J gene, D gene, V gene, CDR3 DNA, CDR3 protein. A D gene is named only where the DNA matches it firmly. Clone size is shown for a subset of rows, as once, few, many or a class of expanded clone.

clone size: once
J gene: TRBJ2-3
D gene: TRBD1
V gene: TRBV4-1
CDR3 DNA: TGCGCCAGCAGCCAAGGGGACAGGGGGCTACTGGATACGCAGTATTTT
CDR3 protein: CASSQGDRGLLDTQYF

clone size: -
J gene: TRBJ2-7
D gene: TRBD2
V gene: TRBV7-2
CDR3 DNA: TGTGCCAGCAGCTTTCTAGCGGGGGGGCCCGTAGTGCAGTACTTC
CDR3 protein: CASSFLAGGPVVQYF

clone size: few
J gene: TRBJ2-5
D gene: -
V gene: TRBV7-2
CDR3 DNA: TGTGCCAGCAGCTTTTGGGGGGCAGACAAAGAGACCCAGTACTTC
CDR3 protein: CASSFWGADKETQYF

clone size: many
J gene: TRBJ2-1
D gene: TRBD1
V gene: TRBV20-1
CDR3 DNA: TGCAGTGCTAGAGTTGGCGGACAGGGGAAGAGGAATGAGCAGTTCTTC
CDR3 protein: CSARVGGQGKRNEQFF

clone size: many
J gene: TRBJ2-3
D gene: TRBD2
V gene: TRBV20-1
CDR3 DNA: TGCAGTGCTAGAGGAGCCAGCGGGGGGTTCACAGATACGCAGTATTTT
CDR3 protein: CSARGASGGFTDTQYF

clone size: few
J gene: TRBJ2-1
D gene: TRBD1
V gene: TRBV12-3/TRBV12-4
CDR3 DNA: TGTGCCAGCAGTTCACCAAGGGGGCGAGGATACAATGAGCAGTTCTTC
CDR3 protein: CASSSPRGRGYNEQFF

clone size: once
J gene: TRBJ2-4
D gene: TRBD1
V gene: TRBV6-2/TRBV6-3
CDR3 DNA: TGTGCCAGCACCCGGGACAGTTTAGCCAAAAACATTCAGTACTTC
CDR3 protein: CASTRDSLAKNIQYF

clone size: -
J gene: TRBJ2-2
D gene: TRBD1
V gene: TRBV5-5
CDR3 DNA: TGTGCCAGCAGCTCCTCAGGGGGCGTCGACACCGGGGAGCTGTTTTTT
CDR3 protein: CASSSSGGVDTGELFF

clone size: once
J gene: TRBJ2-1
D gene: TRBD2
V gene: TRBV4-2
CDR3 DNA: TGTGCCAGCAGGGGGGGGTCAGGCGGTGAGCAGTTCTTC
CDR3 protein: CASRGGSGGEQFF

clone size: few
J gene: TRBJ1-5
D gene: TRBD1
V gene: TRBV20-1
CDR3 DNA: TGCAGTGCTAGAGGCACACAGGGGAGGCAGCCCCAGCATTTT
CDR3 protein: CSARGTQGRQPQHF

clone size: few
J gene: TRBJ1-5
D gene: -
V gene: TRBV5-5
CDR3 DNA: TGTGCCAGCAGCTCGACGGGACAATCCAATCAGCCCCAGCATTTT
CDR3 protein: CASSSTGQSNQPQHF

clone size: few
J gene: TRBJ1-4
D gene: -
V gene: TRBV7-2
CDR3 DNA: TGTGCCAGCAGCTTATTTCCCCAGGGGACAACTAATGAAAAACTGTTTTTT
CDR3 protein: CASSLFPQGTTNEKLFF

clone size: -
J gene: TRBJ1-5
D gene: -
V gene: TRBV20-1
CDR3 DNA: TGCAGTGCTAGAGATTGGGCAGATAATCAGCCCCAGCATTTT
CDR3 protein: CSARDWADNQPQHF

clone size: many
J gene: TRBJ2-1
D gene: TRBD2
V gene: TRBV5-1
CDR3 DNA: TGCGCCAGCAGCTTGTACAGCGGGGGGTACAATGAGCAGTTCTTC
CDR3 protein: CASSLYSGGYNEQFF

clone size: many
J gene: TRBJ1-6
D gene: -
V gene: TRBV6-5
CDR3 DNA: TGTGCCAGCAGTTACTTATCAGGGATAAATAATTCACCCCTCCACTTT
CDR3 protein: CASSYLSGINNSPLHF

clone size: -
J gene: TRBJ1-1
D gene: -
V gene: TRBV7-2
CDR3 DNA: TGTGCCAGCAGCCCAAGAGGGACGGGCGGTGAAGCTTTCTTT
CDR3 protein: CASSPRGTGGEAFF

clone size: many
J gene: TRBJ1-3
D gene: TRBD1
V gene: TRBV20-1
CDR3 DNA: TGCAGTGCTCGTCCCCTCGGACAGGGTTTCGCTGGAAACACCATATATTTT
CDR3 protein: CSARPLGQGFAGNTIYF

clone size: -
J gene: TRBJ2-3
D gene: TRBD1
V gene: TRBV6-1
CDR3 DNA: TGTGCCAGTATTCAGGGGGGCACAGATACGCAGTATTTT
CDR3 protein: CASIQGGTDTQYF

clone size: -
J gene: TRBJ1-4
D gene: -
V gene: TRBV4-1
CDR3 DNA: TGCGCCAGCAGCCAACATTCCGGCCAGGGGCCGTTTTTT
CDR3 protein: CASSQHSGQGPFF

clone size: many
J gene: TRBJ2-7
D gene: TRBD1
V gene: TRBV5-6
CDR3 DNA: TGTGCCAGCCGACAGGGTCCCTACGAGCAGTACTTC
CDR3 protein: CASRQGPYEQYF

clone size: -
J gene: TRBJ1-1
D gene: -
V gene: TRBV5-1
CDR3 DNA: TGCGCCAGCAGCTTGGTCTCCGCGTTGGGAGCTGAAGCTTTCTTT
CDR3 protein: CASSLVSALGAEAFF

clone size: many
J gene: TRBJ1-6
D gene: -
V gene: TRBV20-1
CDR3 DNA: TGCAGTGCTAGTGCTACAGGGAATCCCTATAATTCACCCCTCCACTTT
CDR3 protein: CSASATGNPYNSPLHF

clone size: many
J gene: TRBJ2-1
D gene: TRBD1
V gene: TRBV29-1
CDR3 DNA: TGCAGCGTTGCCCGACAGGGGGATGCCTACAATGAGCAGTTCTTC
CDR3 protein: CSVARQGDAYNEQFF

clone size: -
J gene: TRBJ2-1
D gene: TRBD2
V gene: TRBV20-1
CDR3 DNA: TGCAGTGCTGGGGGATCGCAGACTAGCGGGGTGCCGACTGAGCAGTTCTTC
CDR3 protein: CSAGGSQTSGVPTEQFF

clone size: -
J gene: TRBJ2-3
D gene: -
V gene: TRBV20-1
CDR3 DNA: TGCAGTGCTTTGTTAGCGGATAGCACAGATACGCAGTATTTT
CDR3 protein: CSALLADSTDTQYF

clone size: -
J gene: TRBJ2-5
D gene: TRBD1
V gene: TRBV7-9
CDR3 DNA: TGTGCCAGCAGGACGACAGGGGGAGGAGAGACCCAGTACTTC
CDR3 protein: CASRTTGGGETQYF

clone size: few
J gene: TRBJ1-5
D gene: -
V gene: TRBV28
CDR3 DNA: TGTGCCAGCAGTTTACCCAACAGCGTCAATCAGCCCCAGCATTTT
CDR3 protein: CASSLPNSVNQPQHF

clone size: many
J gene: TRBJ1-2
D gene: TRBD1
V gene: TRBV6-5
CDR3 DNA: TGTGCCAGCAGTCCGAACAGGGGTGGCTACACCTTC
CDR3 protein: CASSPNRGGYTF

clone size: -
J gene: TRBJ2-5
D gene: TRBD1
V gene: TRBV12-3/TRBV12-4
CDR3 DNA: TGTGCCAGCAGTTTAGAACCGGGACAGGGGGCAGAGACCCAGTACTTC
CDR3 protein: CASSLEPGQGAETQYF

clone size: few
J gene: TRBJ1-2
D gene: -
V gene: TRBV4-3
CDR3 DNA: TGCGCCAGCAGCCAAACCACAGGGACTGGCGGCTACACCTTC
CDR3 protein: CASSQTTGTGGYTF

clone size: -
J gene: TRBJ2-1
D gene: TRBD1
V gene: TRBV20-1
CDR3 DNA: TGCAGTGCTAGAGTTATAATCGGACAGGGGGCGGGCAATGAGCAGTTCTTC
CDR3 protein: CSARVIIGQGAGNEQFF

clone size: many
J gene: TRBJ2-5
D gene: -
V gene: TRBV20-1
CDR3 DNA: TGCAGTGCTAGAGACATCCTCTCCCGAGAGACCCAGTACTTC
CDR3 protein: CSARDILSRETQYF

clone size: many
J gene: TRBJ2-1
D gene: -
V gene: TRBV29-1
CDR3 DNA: TGCAGCGTTGGTATTGGGGGGGGCAAGGGCAATGAGCAGTTCTTC
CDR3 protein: CSVGIGGGKGNEQFF

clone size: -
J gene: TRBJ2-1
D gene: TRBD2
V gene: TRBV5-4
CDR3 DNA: TGTGCCAGCAGCTGGGGGGGGGTGAGCTCCTACAATGAGCAGTTCTTC
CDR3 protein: CASSWGGVSSYNEQFF

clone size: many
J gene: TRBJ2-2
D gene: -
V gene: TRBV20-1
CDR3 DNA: TGCAGTGCTCTGGGGGGGCCGTTTCTCACCGGGGAGCTGTTTTTT
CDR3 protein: CSALGGPFLTGELFF

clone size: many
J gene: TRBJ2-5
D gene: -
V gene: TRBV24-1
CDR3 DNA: TGTGCCACCAGTGATTTGGACGGAGAGACCCAGTACTTC
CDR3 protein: CATSDLDGETQYF

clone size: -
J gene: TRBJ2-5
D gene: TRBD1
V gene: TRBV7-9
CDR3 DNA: TGTGCCAGCACCCAGACAGGGACCTCGGAGACCCAGTACTTC
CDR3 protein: CASTQTGTSETQYF